Sequencing of this T cell receptor beta chain was carried out in a study of T-cell memory formation after mild COVID-19. The authors produced TCR alpha and TCR beta cDNA libraries with sample barcodes and UMIs by 5'RACE using constant-segment primers. TCRdb fed the 5' RACE reads into MiXCR, producing one record per CDR3 protein. The top ten clones hold roughly 8% of a sample with 470,000 or so distinct CDR3 sequences, around 19% of them seen once. The CDR3 runs 17 residues. V was pared by 5 bases and J by 0 bases, with 13 bases of the junction left unmatched. CDR1 and CDR2 (germline): DFQATT, SNEGSKA (reference sequence). In the case of this clonotype: What it binds is not known.

Study outcomes and limitations: Among clones contracting day 15 to 85, CD4/CD8 was balanced, whereas later expanders leaned CD4+.

The clonotype was recovered from an adult woman who had mild COVID-19 (a few samples of this study predate the infection). Cell type and time point are not known. This rearrangement joins TRBV20-1 to TRBJ2-5, with 9 bases lining up with TRBD2. The specimen sequenced was PBMCs or a T cell subset sorted from them (not recorded which). CDR3 DNA: TGCAGTGCTGACCGCTTTCGGCTAGCGGGAAACCAAGAGACCCAGTACTTC. It translates to CSADRFRLAGNQETQYF.